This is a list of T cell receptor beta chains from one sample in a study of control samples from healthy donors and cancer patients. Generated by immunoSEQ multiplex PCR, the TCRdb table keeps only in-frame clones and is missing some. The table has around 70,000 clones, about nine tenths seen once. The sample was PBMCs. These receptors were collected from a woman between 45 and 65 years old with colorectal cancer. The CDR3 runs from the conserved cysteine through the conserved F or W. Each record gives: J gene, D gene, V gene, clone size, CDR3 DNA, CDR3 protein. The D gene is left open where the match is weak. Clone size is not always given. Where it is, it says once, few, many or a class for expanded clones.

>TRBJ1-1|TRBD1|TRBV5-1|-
TGCGCCAGCAGTTTCGGACAGGGGCTAACTGAAGCTTTCTTT
CASSFGQGLTEAFF
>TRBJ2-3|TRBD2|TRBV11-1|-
TGTGCCAGCGGACCCGGGGGGGTCCGCACAGATACGCAGTATTTT
CASGPGGVRTDTQYF
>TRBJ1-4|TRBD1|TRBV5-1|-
TGCGCCAGCAGCTGGGGACAGGGAGGGGAAAAACTGTTTTTT
CASSWGQGGEKLFF
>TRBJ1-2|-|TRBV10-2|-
TGCGCCAGCAGTGAGTCGAGGCAGGCGGGATATGGCTACACCTTC
CASSESRQAGYGYTF
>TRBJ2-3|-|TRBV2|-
TGTGCCAGCAGTGGTTTCTCTATCGCAGATACGCAGTATTTT
CASSGFSIADTQYF
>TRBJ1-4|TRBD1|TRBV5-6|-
TGTGCCAGCAGCTCGACAGGGAGAGCTACTAATGAAAAACTGTTTTTT
CASSSTGRATNEKLFF
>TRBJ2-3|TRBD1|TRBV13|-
TGTGCCAGCAGCTCCCGGGACAGGGGCACAGATACGCAGTATTTT
CASSSRDRGTDTQYF
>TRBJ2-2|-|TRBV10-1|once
TGCGCCAGCAGGGAGCCCCACACCGGGGAGCTGTTTTTT
CASREPHTGELFF
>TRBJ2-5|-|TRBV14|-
TGTGCCAGCAGCCCGGTTATAGGGGGGCGTTACCAAGAGACCCAGTACTTC
CASSPVIGGRYQETQYF
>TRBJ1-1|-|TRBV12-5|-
TGTGCTAGCGGGCGGGGGGCTGAAGCTTTCTTT
CASGRGAEAFF
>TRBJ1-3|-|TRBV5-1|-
TGCGCCAGCAGCTTGGGACAGGAGGCTCTTTCTGGAAACACCATATATTTT
CASSLGQEALSGNTIYF
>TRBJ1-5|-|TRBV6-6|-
TGTGCCAGCAGGGGACAAGAGGGTCAGCCCCAGCATTTT
CASRGQEGQPQHF
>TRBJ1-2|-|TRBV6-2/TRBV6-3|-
TGTGCCAGCAGTTACAGGGATGGCTACACCTTC
CASSYRDGYTF
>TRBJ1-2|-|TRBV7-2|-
TGTGCCAGCAACCAAAGGCAGTCCAACACCTTTAACTATGGCTACACCTTC
CASNQRQSNTFNYGYTF
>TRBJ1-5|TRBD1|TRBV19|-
TGTGCCAGTAGTATCCTAGGACAGGGGGCAATTCAGCCCCAGCATTTT
CASSILGQGAIQPQHF
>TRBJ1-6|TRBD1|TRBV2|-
TGTGCCAGCAGCGAACAGGGGGCCGCTAATTCACCCCTCCACTTT
CASSEQGAANSPLHF
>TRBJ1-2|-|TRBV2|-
TGTGCCAGCGGGAAGGACACGACCTATGGCTACACCTTC
CASGKDTTYGYTF
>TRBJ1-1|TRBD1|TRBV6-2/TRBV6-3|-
TGTGCCAGCAGTTACGTCCGGACAGGGGTGGGTTGGACTGAAGCTTTCTTT
CASSYVRTGVGWTEAFF
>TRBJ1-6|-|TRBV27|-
TGTGCCAGCAGTTTATCGTTCACAGGCTATAATTCACCCCTCCACTTT
CASSLSFTGYNSPLHF
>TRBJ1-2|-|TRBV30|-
TGTGCCTGGAGTCCAGGGTTTGGCTACACCTTC
CAWSPGFGYTF
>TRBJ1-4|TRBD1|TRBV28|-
TGTGCCAGCAGACCCGGACAGGGAGGGGAAAAACTGTTTTTT
CASRPGQGGEKLFF
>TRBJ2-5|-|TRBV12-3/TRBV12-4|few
TGTGCCAGCAGTTTAGGAAACCAAGAGACCCAGTACTTC
CASSLGNQETQYF
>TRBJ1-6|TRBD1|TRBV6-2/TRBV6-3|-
TGTGCCAGCAGTGGGACAGTCTATAATTCACCCCTCCACTTT
CASSGTVYNSPLHF